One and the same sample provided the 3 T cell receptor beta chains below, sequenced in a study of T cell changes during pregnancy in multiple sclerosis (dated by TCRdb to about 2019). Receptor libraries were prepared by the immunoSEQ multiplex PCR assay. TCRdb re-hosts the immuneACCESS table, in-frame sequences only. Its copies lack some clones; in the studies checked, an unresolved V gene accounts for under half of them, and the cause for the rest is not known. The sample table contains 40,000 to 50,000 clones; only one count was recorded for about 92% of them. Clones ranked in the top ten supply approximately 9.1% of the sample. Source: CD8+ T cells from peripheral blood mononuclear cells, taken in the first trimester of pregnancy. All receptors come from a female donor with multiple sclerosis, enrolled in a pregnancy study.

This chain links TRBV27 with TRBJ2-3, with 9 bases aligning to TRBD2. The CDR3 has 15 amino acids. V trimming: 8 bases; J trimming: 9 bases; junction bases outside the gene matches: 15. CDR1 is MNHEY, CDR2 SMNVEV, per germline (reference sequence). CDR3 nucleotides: TGTGCCAGCGGACCAGGACTAGCGATACCGTTCACGCAGTATTTT. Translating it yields CASGPGLAIPFTQYF.

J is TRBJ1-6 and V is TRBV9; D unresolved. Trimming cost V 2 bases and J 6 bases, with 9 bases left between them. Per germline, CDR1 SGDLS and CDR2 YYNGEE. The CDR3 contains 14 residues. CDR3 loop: CASSVGAGNSPLHF. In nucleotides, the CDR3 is TGTGCCAGCAGCGTGGGTGCAGGTAATTCACCCCTCCACTTT.

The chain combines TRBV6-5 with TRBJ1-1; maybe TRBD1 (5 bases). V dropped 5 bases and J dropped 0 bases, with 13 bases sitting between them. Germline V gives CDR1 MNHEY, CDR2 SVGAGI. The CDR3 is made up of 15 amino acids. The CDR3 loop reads CASSNRQTMNTEAFF. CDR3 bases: TGTGCCAGCAGTAACCGACAGACAATGAACACTGAAGCTTTCTTT.